What follows are 8 T cell receptor beta chains derived from one specimen sequenced in a study of T cells in localized non-small cell lung cancer. Sequencing was performed with immunoSEQ multiplex PCR; in TCRdb, only in-frame clones are kept and a portion is missing. The sample yields 29,000 or so clones, around nine tenths seen once. The specimen was peripheral blood, collected before any cancer treatment. The receptors derive from a female donor older than 55 with stage III squamous cell lung carcinoma.

The chain joins TRBV5-5 to TRBJ1-2; TRBD1 is a possible D gene (6 bases). The CDR3 loop spans 15 amino acids. CDR1 SGHKS and CDR2 YYEKEE come from the germline V gene (reference sequence). With 4 bases removed from V and 0 bases from J, the gap between germline ends came to 13 bases. CDR3: CASSPTQGTNYGYTF. CDR3 in DNA: TGTGCCAGCAGCCCCACCCAGGGGACTAACTATGGCTACACCTTC. The entire variable domain, with the rest obtained from reference TRBV5-5 and TRBJ1-2, is as follows: DAGVTQSPTHLIKTRGQQVTLRCSPISGHKSVSWYQQVLGQGPQFIFQYYEKEERGRGNFPDRFSARQFPNYSSELNVNALLLGDSALYLCASSPTQGTNYGYTFGSGTRLTVV.

This clone was recorded only once. The chain has TRBV5-4 and TRBJ2-5; TRBD2 might be the D (6 bases). This CDR3 is built from 14 residues. The V end was cut by 4 bases, the J end by 5 bases, with 15 bases between. The germline CDR1 and CDR2 sequences are SGHNT and YYREEE (reference sequence). CDR3: CASSPTGVVETQYF. The CDR3 region has the DNA TGTGCCAGCAGCCCTACGGGGGTAGTGGAGACCCAGTACTTC.

The V gene is TRBV4-3, the J gene TRBJ1-2; TRBD1 agrees at 7 bases. CDR3 length: 13 residues. Germline V gene sequence: CDR1 LGHNA, CDR2 YSLEER. V lost 0 bases and J lost 5; bases outside the gene matches: 0. In nucleotides, the CDR3 is TGCGCCAGCAGCCAAGACAGGGGGTATGGCTACACCTTC. Protein sequence: CASSQDRGYGYTF.

The rearrangement joins TRBV19 to TRBJ1-5, with 9 bases lining up with TRBD1. This CDR3 is built from 18 residues. Unmatched junction bases numbered 11, after V lost 5 bases and J lost 0 bases. Germline V gives CDR1 LNHDA, CDR2 SQIVND (reference sequence). CDR3 protein: CASSPGGQGVFSNQPQHF. For the CDR3, the DNA is TGTGCCAGTAGTCCGGGGGGACAGGGAGTGTTTAGCAATCAGCCCCAGCATTTT.

The genes are TRBV4-1 and TRBJ1-1; maybe TRBD1 (5 bases). Between the trimmed V and J ends, which lost 3 bases and 6 bases, there was a span of 14 bases. The CDR3 length is 14 residues. Per the germline V gene, CDR1 is MGHRA and CDR2 is YSYEKL. DNA of the CDR3: TGCGCCAGCAGCCAGCCATACAGGACACCTGAAGCTTTCTTT. Protein: CASSQPYRTPEAFF.

The chain carries TRBV28 and TRBJ2-2; 12 bases map to TRBD1. The CDR3 contains 17 residues. V lost 5 bases and J lost 5; bases outside the gene matches: 9. Germline loops: CDR1 MDHEN, CDR2 SYDVKM. CDR3 bases: TGTGCCAGCAGTCCCTATCCGGGACAGGGGGCAACCGGGGAGCTGTTTTTT. Protein product: CASSPYPGQGATGELFF.

The gene calls are TRBV7-6 and TRBJ2-5; the D is unclear. Germline V gene sequence: CDR1 SGHVS, CDR2 FNYEAQ. V dropped 2 bases and J dropped 0 bases, with 10 bases sitting between them. The CDR3 has 15 amino acids. For the CDR3, the DNA is TGTGCCAGCAGCTTACTGGCGCAAAACCAAGAGACCCAGTACTTC. It yields the protein CASSLLAQNQETQYF.

The genes are TRBV25-1 and TRBJ2-2, with D possibly TRBD1 on 6 matching bases. This CDR3 is built from 15 residues. Deletions cut 7 bases from V and 1 base from J, with 13 bases between. Germline CDR1 MGHDK, CDR2 SYGVNS. In DNA, the CDR3 is TGTGCCAGCACCGGGCGAGGGGGGAACACCGGGGAGCTGTTTTTT. It codes for CASTGRGGNTGELFF. Full variable domain (missing parts from reference TRBV25-1 and TRBJ2-2): EADIYQTPRYLVIGTGKKITLECSQTMGHDKMYWYQQDPGMELHLIHYSYGVNSTEKGDLSSESTVSRIRTEHFPLTLESARPSHTSQYLCASTGRGGNTGELFFGEGSRLTVL.